The 2 T cell receptor beta chains below come from one sample, sequenced in a study of technical replicates of blood from several donors. Profiled with immunoSEQ multiplex PCR; TCRdb holds only in-frame clones, not every one. The sample shows approximately 70,000 clones, 92% of them seen only once. Sequences were obtained from T cells isolated from PBMCs. These TCRs come from a human donor in good health.

This chain joins TRBV11-3 and TRBJ1-1, with TRBD1 identical over 9 bases. After removal of 1 base from V and 4 bases from J, the junction contained 7 bases not matched to a gene. Germline CDR1 SGHNT, CDR2 YENEEA. The CDR3 has 16 amino acids. CDR3 sequence reads: CASSLVGGTGSTEAFF. The DNA for the CDR3 is TGTGCCAGCAGCTTAGTGGGAGGGACAGGGAGCACTGAAGCTTTCTTT.

This sequence joins TRBV10-3 and TRBJ2-2; TRBD1 matches at 7 bases. The CDR3 runs to 16 residues. The germline gives CDR1 ENHRY, CDR2 SYGVKD. After removal of 6 bases from V and 1 base from J, the junction contained 8 bases not matched to a gene. This chain's CDR3 is CAIREEGQVNTGELFF. The CDR3 nucleotides are TGTGCCATCAGAGAAGAAGGACAGGTGAACACCGGGGAGCTGTTTTTT.